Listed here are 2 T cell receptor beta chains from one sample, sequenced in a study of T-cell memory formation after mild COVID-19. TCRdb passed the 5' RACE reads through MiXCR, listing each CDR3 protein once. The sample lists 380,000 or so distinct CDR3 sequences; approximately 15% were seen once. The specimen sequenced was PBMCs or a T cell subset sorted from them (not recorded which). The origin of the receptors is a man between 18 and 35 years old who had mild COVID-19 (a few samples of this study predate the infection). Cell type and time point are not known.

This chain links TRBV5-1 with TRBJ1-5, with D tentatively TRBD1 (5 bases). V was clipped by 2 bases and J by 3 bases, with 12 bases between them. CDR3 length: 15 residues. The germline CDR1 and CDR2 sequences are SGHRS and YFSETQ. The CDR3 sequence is CASSFLDSYNQPQHF. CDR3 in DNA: TGCGCCAGCAGCTTTCTCGACAGTTACAATCAGCCCCAGCATTTT.

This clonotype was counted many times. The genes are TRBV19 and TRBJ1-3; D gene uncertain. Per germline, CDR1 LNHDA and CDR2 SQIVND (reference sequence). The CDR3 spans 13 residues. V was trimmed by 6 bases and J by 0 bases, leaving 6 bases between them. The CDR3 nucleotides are TGTGCCAGTAGCGTTGGCTCTGGAAACACCATATATTTT. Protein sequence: CASSVGSGNTIYF.